This TCR beta chain was recovered during a study of control samples from healthy donors and cancer patients. The assay was immunoSEQ multiplex PCR, and TCRdb's table has in-frame clones only and misses some. The sample lists roughly 120,000 clones, roughly nine tenths occurring once. The germline V gene has CDR1 MNHEY and CDR2 SMNVEV (reference sequence). CDR3 length equals 16 residues. J lost 3 bases, V lost 2 bases, and 6 bases had no gene match. The sample was blood. This chain links TRBV27 with TRBJ1-1; TRBD1 agrees at 10 bases. The sequence came from a man aged 50 to 60 in good health. The CDR3 sequence: CASSLRQGAGHTEAFF. The CDR3 DNA is TGTGCCAGCAGTTTAAGACAGGGGGCCGGCCACACTGAAGCTTTCTTT.